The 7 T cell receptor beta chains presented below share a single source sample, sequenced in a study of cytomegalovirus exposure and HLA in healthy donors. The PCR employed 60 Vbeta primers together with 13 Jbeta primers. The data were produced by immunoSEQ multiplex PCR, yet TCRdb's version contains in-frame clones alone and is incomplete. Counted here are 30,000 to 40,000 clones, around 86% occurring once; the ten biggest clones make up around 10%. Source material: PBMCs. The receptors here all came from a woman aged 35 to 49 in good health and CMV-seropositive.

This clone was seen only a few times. This CDR3 is CASGLDRGEGYEQYF. DNA for the CDR3: TGTGCCAGCGGTTTGGACAGGGGGGAAGGTTACGAGCAGTACTTC. The chain has TRBV11-2 and TRBJ2-7; 10 nucleotides align to TRBD1. V lost 8 bases, J lost 4 bases, and 11 bases stayed unmatched. Germline lookup yields CDR1 SGHAT and CDR2 FQNNGV. The CDR3 totals 15 residues.

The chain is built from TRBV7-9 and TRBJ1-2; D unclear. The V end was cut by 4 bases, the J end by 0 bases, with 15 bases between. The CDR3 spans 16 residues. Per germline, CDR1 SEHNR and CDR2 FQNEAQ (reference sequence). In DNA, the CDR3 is TGTGCCAGCAGCTCTCAAAGATCCCTAGCTAACTATGGCTACACCTTC. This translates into CASSSQRSLANYGYTF.

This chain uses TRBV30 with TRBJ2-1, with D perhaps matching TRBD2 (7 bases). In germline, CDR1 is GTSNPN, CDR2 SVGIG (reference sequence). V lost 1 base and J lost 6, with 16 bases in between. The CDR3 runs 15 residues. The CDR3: CAWSALGGAVNEQFF. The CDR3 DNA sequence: TGTGCCTGGAGTGCCCTTGGGGGGGCTGTCAATGAGCAGTTCTTC.

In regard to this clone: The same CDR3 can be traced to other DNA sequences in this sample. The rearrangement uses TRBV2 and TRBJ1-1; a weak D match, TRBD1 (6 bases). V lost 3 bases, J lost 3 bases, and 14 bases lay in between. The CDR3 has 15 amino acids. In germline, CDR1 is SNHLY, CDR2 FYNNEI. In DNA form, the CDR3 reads TGTGCCAGCAGTGATGGCCAGGGGACCTACACTGAAGCTTTCTTT. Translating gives CASSDGQGTYTEAFF.

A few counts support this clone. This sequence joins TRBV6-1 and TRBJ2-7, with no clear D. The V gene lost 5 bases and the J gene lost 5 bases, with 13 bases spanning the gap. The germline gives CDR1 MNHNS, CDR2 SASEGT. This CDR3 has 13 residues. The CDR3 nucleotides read TGTGCCAGCAGTCTCAGGAATGTGGACGAGCAGTACTTC. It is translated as CASSLRNVDEQYF.

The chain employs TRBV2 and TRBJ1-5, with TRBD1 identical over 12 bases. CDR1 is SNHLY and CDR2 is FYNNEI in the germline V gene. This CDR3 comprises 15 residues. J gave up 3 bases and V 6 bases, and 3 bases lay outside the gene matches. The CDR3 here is CASRGTGGFNQPQHF. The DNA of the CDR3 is TGTGCCAGCAGGGGGACAGGGGGCTTCAATCAGCCCCAGCATTTT.

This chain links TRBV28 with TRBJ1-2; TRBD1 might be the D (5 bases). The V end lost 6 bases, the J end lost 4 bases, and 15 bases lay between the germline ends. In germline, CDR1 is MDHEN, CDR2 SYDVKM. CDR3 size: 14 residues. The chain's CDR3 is CASSTLGGTYGYTF. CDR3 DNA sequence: TGTGCCAGCAGCACCCTGGGGGGTACCTATGGCTACACCTTC.